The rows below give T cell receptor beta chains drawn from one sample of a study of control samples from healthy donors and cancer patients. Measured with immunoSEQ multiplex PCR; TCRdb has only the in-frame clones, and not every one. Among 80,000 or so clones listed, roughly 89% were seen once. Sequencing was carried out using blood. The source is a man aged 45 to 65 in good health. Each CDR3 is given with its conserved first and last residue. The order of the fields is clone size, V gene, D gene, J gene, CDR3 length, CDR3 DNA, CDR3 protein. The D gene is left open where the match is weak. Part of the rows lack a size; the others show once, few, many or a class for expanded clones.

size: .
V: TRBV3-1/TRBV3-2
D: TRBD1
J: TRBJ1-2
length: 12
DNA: TGTGCCAGCAGCCATACAGGGGCTGGCTACACCTTC
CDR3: CASSHTGAGYTF

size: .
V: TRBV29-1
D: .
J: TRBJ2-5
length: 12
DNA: TGCAGCGTTGTAGACAGGCCGGAGACCCAGTACTTC
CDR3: CSVVDRPETQYF

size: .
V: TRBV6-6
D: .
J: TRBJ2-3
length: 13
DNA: TGTGCCAGCAGTTACCGGGGGCTAGATACGCAGTATTTT
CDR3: CASSYRGLDTQYF

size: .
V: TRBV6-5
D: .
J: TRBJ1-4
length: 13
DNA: TGTGCCAGCAGTATACGGAGGAATGAAAAACTGTTTTTT
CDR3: CASSIRRNEKLFF

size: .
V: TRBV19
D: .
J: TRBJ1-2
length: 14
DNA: TGTGCCAGTAGTCCCCAGGGACGTAAGAGTGGCTACACCTTC
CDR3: CASSPQGRKSGYTF

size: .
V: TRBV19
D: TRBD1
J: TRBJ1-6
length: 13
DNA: TGTGCCGCCCAGGGACAGGGGAATTCACCCCTCCACTTT
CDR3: CAAQGQGNSPLHF

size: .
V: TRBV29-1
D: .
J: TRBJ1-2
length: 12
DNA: TGCAGCGTTGAAATGGCTAGGTATGGCTACACCTTC
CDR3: CSVEMARYGYTF

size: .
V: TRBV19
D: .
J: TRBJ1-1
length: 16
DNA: TGTGCCAGTAGTATAGAAGGGGGGGCGAGGAACACTGAAGCTTTCTTT
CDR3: CASSIEGGARNTEAFF

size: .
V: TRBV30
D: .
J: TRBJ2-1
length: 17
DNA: TGTGCCTGGAGCCCGCCTGTGAGGGGGGGCCCCAACAATGAGCAGTTCTTC
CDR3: CAWSPPVRGGPNNEQFF

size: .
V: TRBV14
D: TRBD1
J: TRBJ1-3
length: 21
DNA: TGTGCCAGCAGCCAAGATGCCGCGGACAGGGGGCGACCCTACTCTGGAAACACCATATATTTT
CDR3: CASSQDAADRGRPYSGNTIYF

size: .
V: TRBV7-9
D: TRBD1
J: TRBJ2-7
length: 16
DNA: TGTGCCAGCAGCTCACGACTCCCGACAGGGGAGAACGAGCAGTACTTC
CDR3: CASSSRLPTGENEQYF

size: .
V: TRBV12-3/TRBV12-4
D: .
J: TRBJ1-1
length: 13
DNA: TGTGCCAGCACTTTCGGGCCAAACACTGAAGCTTTCTTT
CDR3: CASTFGPNTEAFF

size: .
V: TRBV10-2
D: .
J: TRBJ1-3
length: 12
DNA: TGCGCCAGCAGAGAGACTGGAAACACCATATATTTT
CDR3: CASRETGNTIYF

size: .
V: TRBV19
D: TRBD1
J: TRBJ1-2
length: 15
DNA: TGTGCCAGTAGTTCGAGACAGGGAAAGTCCTATGGCTACACCTTC
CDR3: CASSSRQGKSYGYTF

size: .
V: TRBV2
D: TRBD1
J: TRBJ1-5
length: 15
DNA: TGTGCCAGCAGTGAAGCCAGGGGGGAGAATCAGCCCCAGCATTTT
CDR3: CASSEARGENQPQHF

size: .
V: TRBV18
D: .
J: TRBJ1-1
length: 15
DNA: TGTGCCAGCTCACCGCCCGGGCCTCAGGACACTGAAGCTTTCTTT
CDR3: CASSPPGPQDTEAFF

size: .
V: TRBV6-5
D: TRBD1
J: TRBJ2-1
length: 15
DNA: TGTGCCAGCAGCCCCGGGACAGGTCCAAACAATGAGCAGTTCTTC
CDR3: CASSPGTGPNNEQFF

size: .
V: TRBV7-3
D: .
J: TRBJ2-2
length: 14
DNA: TGTGCCAGCAGCTCCCCGAGGGACACCGGGGAGCTGTTTTTT
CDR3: CASSSPRDTGELFF

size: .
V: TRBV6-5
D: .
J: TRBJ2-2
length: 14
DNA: TGTGCCAGCAAAATAGTAGGGGAAGGCGGGGAGCTGTTTTTT
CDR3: CASKIVGEGGELFF

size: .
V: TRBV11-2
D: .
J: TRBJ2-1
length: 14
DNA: TGTGCCAGCAGCTTTGGGACGCACGACAATGAGCAGTTCTTC
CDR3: CASSFGTHDNEQFF

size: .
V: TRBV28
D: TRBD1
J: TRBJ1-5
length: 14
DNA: TGTGCCAGCACCCACGGACAGGGGAGTCAGCCCCAGCATTTT
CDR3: CASTHGQGSQPQHF

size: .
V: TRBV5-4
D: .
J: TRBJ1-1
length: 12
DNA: TGTGCCAGCAGCTTGCAAGGAACTGAAGCTTTCTTT
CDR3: CASSLQGTEAFF

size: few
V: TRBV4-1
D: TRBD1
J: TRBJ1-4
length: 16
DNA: TGCGCCAGCAGCCCAGAACCGGACAGGAAAGATGAAAAACTGTTTTTT
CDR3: CASSPEPDRKDEKLFF

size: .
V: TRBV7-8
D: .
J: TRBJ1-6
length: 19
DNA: TGTGCCAGCAGCTTAGGTACAGGGCAAGTCGGGCCTGCCCAATCACCCCTCCACTTT
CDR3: CASSLGTGQVGPAQSPLHF

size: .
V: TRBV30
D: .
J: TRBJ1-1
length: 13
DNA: TGTGCCTGGAGTGAGGGGATGAACACTGAAGCTTTCTTT
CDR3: CAWSEGMNTEAFF

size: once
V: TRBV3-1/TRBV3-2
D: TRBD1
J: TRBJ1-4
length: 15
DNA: TGTGCCAGCAGCATAACCGGGACAGGGCATGAAAAACTGTTTTTT
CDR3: CASSITGTGHEKLFF

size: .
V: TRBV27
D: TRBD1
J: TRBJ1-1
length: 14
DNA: TGTGCCAGCAGTAAACAGGGGGGAAGCACTGAAGCTTTCTTT
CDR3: CASSKQGGSTEAFF

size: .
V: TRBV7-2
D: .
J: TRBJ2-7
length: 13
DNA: TGTGCCAGCAGCTTATTCAGCTCCTACGAGCAGTACTTC
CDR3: CASSLFSSYEQYF

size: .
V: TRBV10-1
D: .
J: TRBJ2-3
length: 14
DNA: TGCGCCAGCAGTGATGAAGGGGGCACAGATACGCAGTATTTT
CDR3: CASSDEGGTDTQYF

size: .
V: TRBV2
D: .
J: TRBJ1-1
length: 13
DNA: TGTGCCAGCAGCACCCATACAATCGCTGAAGCTTTCTTT
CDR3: CASSTHTIAEAFF

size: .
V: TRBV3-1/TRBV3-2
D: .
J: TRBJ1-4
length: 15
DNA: TGTGCCAGCAGCCAAGACAAGGCAGGGAATGAAAAACTGTTTTTT
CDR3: CASSQDKAGNEKLFF

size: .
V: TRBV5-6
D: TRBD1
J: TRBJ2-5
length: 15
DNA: TGTGCCAGCAGCACCGGACAGGGGGCAGGAGAGACCCAGTACTTC
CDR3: CASSTGQGAGETQYF

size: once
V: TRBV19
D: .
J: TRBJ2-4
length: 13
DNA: TGTGCCAGTAGTACCGGGGTTCAAAACATTCAGTACTTC
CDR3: CASSTGVQNIQYF

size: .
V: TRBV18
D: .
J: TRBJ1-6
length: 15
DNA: TGTGCCAGCTCACGCGAGAGCTCCTATAATTCACCCCTCCACTTT
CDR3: CASSRESSYNSPLHF

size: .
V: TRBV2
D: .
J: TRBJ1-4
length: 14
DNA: TGTGCCAGCAGTGAAGGGACAGCATTAGGAAAACTGTTTTTT
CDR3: CASSEGTALGKLFF

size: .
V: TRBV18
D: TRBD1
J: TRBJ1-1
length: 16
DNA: TGTGCCAGCTCACCGGTTGGGACAGGGGTGAACACTGAAGCTTTCTTT
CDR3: CASSPVGTGVNTEAFF

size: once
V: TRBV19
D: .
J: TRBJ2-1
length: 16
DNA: TGTGCCAGTAGTGATATGGCGGGGCAGACCTACAATGAGCAGTTCTTC
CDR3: CASSDMAGQTYNEQFF

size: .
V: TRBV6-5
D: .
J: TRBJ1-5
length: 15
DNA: TGTGCCACCTACTCATCAGGGGCTGGCAATCAGCCCCAGCATTTT
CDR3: CATYSSGAGNQPQHF